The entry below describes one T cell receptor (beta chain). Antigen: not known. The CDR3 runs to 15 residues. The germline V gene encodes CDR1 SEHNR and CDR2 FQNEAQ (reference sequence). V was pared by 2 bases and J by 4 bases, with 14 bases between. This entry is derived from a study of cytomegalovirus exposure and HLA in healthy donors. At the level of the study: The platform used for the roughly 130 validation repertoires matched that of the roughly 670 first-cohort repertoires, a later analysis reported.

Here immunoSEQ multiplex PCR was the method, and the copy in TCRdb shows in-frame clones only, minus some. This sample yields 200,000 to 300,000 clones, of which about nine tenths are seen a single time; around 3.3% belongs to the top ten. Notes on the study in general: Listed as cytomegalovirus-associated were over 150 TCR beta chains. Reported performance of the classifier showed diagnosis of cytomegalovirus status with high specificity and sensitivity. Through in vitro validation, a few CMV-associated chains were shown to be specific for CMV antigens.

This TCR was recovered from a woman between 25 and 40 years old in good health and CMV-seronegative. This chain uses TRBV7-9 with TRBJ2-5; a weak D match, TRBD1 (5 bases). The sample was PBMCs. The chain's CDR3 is CASSLLVGDRETQYF. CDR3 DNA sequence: TGTGCCAGCAGCTTATTGGTAGGGGATCGAGAGACCCAGTACTTC.